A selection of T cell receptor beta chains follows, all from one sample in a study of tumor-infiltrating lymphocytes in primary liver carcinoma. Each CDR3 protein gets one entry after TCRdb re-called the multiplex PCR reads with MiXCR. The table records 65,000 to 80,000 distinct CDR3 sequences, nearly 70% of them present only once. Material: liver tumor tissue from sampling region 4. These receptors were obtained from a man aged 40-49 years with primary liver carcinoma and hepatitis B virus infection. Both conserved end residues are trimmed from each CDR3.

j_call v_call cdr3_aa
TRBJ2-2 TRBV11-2 ATGQGNTGGPF
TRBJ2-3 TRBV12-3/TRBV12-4 VNTMTGDTQY
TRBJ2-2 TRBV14 VSRPTSRDTRTWELF
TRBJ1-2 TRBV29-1 SVVLTQNFGYT
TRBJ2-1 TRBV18 TSSLLAREGQYNEQF
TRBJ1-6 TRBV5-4 ASSDNLNNSPLH
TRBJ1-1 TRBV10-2 ASSHTTERAF
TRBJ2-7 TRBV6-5 ASNLRGQPASYEQY
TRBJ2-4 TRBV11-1 ASSLLGGNIQY
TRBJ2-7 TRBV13 ASSFRQNNEQY
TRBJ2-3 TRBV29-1 SVEDSSRGADTQY
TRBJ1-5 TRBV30 AWSVGGEYQPQH